The present TCR beta chain was sequenced within a study of T cell repertoires in cytomegalovirus infection (dated by TCRdb to between 2018 and 2021). With regard to the full study: The HLA type of each donor mattered for the analysis, because public TCR beta signatures pointed to carriage of CMV infection along with the matching HLA type. On the study overall, not on this receptor specifically: The ex vivo response was dominated by HLA-C-restricted CMV-specific TCR beta clonotypes, and the single most frequent clonotype in two of eight donors was supplied by these HLA-C-restricted clonotypes. Carriers of CMV infection plus the relevant HLA type were discriminated by the cumulative frequency of public TCR beta family members in the study cohort and in an independent approximately 360-donor cohort.

This clonotype was recorded only once. Its antigen has not been determined. No qualities accompany the bases; no much larger clone lies one base away. A single read constitutes weak evidence. CDR1 is given as SNHLY and CDR2 as FYNNEI, both from the germline V gene. Including the terminal cysteine and phenylalanine, the CDR3 comprises 15 residues. Only CDR3 DNA remains: 45 bases, in frame from the first base. V is cut back by 6 bases and J by 4 bases, with 8 bases in the junction unmatched. This sample was sequenced with an Illumina HiSeq 1500. TCRdb reprocessing: public reads trimmed at Q25 with fastp, clones called with MiXCR, in-frame beta chains kept. Entries are consolidated by CDR3 protein sequence, retaining the most common genes and DNA. The sample table contains 300,000 or so distinct CDR3 sequences; only one count was recorded for about 26% of them. Roughly 13% of the sample belongs to the ten largest clones.

The sequence links TRBV2 to TRBJ2-2, and TRBD2 matches 7 of the central bases. Sequences were obtained from PBMCs. The TCR sequence derives from a human donor in good health (CMV status not recorded). Some clones in this sample may be carry-over from other donors' samples. The DNA is as follows: TGTGCCAGCAGCAACACGCGGGGGTCCACCGGGGAGCTGTTTTTT. The resulting protein is CASSNTRGSTGELFF.